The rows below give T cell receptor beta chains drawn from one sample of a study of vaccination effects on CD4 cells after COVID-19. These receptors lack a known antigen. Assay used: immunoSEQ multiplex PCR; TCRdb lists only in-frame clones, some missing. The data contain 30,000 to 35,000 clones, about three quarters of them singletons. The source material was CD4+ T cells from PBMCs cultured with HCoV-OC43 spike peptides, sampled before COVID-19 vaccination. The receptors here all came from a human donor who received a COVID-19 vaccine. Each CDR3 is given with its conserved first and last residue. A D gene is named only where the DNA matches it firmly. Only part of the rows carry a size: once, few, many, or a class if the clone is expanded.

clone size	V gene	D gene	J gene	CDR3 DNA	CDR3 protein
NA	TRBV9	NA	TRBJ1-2	TGTGCCAGCAGCCCCTGGCCGACAGGCATGGGGGGCTACACCTTC	CASSPWPTGMGGYTF
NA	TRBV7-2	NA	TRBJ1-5	TGTGCCAGCAGCCCCGGAGGGACTCAGCCCCAGCATTTT	CASSPGGTQPQHF
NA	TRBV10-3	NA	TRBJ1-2	TGTGCCATCAGGACAGGCGCAGGGTATGGCTACACCTTC	CAIRTGAGYGYTF
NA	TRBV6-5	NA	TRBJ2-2	TGTGCCAGCAGCCTCGGGCGGTTGACCGGGGAGCTGTTTTTT	CASSLGRLTGELFF
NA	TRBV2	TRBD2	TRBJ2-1	TGTGCCAGCAGTGAGAGGGGGCGGGAGGGGTACAATGAGCAGTTCTTC	CASSERGREGYNEQFF
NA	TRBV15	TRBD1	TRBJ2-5	TGTGCCACCAGCAGTGACAGGGGGCAAGGTCGAGAGACCCAGTACTTC	CATSSDRGQGRETQYF
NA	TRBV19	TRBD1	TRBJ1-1	TGTGCCAGTATTCCGACCCGGGACAGAGGGTCTGAAGCTTTCTTT	CASIPTRDRGSEAFF
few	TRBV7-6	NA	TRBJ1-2	TGTGCCAGCAGCTTATCCAACGGGGTTGGCTATGGCTACACCTTC	CASSLSNGVGYGYTF
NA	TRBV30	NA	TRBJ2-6	TGTGCCTGGAGCGGACCTGGGGCCAACGTCCTGACTTTC	CAWSGPGANVLTF
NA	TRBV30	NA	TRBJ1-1	TGTGCCAGGGAATTGACACCCAACACTGAAGCTTTCTTT	CARELTPNTEAFF
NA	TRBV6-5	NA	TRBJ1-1	TGTGCCAGCACCGCCGCACAGGGTGCCACTGAAGCTTTCTTT	CASTAAQGATEAFF
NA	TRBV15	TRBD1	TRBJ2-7	TGTGCCACCAGCAGAGGGACAGGAGGCTCCTACGAGCAGTACTTC	CATSRGTGGSYEQYF
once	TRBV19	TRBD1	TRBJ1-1	TGTGCCAGTAGTATAGCCGGGACAGGGTCAGGATGGAACACTGAAGCTTTCTTT	CASSIAGTGSGWNTEAFF
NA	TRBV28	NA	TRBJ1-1	TGTGCCAGCAGCCGGACTGCCACTGAAGCTTTCTTT	CASSRTATEAFF
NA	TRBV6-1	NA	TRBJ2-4	TGTGCCAGCAGTGAAGGGACGTCGGCCAAAAACATTCAGTACTTC	CASSEGTSAKNIQYF
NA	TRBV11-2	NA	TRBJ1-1	TGTGCCAGCAGCTTAGATATCGGGGGAACTTTCTTT	CASSLDIGGTFF
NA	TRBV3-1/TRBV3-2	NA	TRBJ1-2	TGTGCCAGCAGCCCGGGGGGAAGGGTGTCCTTC	CASSPGGRVSF
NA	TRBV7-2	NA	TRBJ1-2	TGTGCCAGCAGCTCGCCGAATGGGGACTATGGCTACACCTTC	CASSSPNGDYGYTF
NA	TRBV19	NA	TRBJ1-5	TGTGCCAGTACCCACCCTTATAGCAATCAGCCCCAGCATTTT	CASTHPYSNQPQHF
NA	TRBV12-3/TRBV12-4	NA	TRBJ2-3	TGTGCCAGCAGTCCCTTTTACACAGATACGCAGTATTTT	CASSPFYTDTQYF
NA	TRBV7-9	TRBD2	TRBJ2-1	TGTGCCAGCAAGGGGACTAGCGGGTACAATGAGCAGTTCTTC	CASKGTSGYNEQFF
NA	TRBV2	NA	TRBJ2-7	TGTGCCAGCAGTGAAACCGGCCGGAGGGTCTACGAGCAGTACTTC	CASSETGRRVYEQYF
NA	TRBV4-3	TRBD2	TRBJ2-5	TGCGCCAGCAGCCATCTCAGTGGTAGCGGGAAGCAGTACTTC	CASSHLSGSGKQYF
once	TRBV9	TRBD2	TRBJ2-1	TGTGCCAGCAGCCCCCTAGCCCTAGCGGGGGGGTACAATGAGCAGTTCTTC	CASSPLALAGGYNEQFF
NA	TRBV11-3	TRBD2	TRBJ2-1	TGTGCCAGCAGCTTAGGGGGTAGCGGGAGAATTGATGAGCAGTTCTTC	CASSLGGSGRIDEQFF
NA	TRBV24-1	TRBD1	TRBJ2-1	TGTGCCACCAGTGACCCGACAGGGGAGCAGTTCTTC	CATSDPTGEQFF
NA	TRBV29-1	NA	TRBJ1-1	TGCAGCGCCGGAGCACTCATGAACACTGAAGCTTTCTTT	CSAGALMNTEAFF
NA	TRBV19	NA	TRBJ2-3	TGTGCCAGTAGTATTTTCTCCGGGAACCCTAGCACAGATACGCAGTATTTT	CASSIFSGNPSTDTQYF
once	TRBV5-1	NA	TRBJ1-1	TGCGCCAGCAGCTTGGGGGTCGTGTACACAAATCCCACTGAAGCTTTCTTT	CASSLGVVYTNPTEAFF
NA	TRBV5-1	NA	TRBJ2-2	TGCGCCAGCAGCTTGACGATGGGGGGGAACACCGGGGAGCTGTTTTTT	CASSLTMGGNTGELFF
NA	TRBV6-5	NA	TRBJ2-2	TGTGCCAGCAGTTACTCTGAGCTAGTCCCCACCGGGGAGCTGTTTTTT	CASSYSELVPTGELFF
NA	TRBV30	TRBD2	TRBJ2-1	TGTGCCTGGAGGGGACTAGCGGGAGCGGGTGAGCAGTTCTTC	CAWRGLAGAGEQFF
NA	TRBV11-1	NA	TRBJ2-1	TGTGCCAGCAGCCCCCCCCGGCCCTACAATGAGCAGTTCTTC	CASSPPRPYNEQFF
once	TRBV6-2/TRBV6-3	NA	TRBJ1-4	TGTGCCAGCAGTCCCGTCGATGAAAAACTGTTTTTT	CASSPVDEKLFF
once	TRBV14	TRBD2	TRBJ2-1	TGTGCCAGCAGCCGCAAAGCCTCTACTAGCGGGGGAGGATACGAGCAGTTCTTC	CASSRKASTSGGGYEQFF
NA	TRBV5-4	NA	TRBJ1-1	TGTGCCAGCAGCTTGTTGATGAACACTGAAGCTTTCTTT	CASSLLMNTEAFF
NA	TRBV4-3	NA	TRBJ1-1	TGCGCCAGCAGCCAAGATTTTAAGGGGTCTGAAGCTTTCTTT	CASSQDFKGSEAFF
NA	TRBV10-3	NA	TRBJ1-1	TGTGCCATCAGTGAACCCCGGAACACTGAAGCTTTCTTT	CAISEPRNTEAFF
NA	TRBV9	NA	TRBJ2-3	TGTGCCAGCAGCCCCCACAGGGTCCCCACAGATACGCAGTATTTT	CASSPHRVPTDTQYF
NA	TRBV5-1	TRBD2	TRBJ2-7	TGCGCCAGCAGCCCTGGGGGGACTAGCGGAACCTACGAGCAGTACTTC	CASSPGGTSGTYEQYF